The clone carrying this T cell receptor beta chain has only a few counts. Trimming shortened V by 4 bases and J by 3 bases, and 7 bases separated the two germline ends. This CDR3 is 13 amino acids long. Investigators amplified TCR beta CDR3 regions from RNA transcripts. In the first round, RT-PCR was carried out with HTBI primers, and a multiplex PCR formed the second round. TCRdb independently ran MiXCR on the multiplex PCR reads; one entry per CDR3 protein. This sample has about 1.2 million distinct CDR3 sequences, with 35% to 40% found just once. The sample comes from a study of Graves' ophthalmopathy and Graves' hyperthyroidism.

The specimen sequenced was peripheral blood or thyroid tissue (not recorded which). V is TRBV12-3 or TRBV12-4 and J is TRBJ1-5, with unresolved D. The TCR sequence derives from an adult man with Graves' hyperthyroidism. DNA for the CDR3: TGTGCCAGCAGTTATTCCCCCAATCAGCCCCAGCATTTT. It encodes CASSYSPNQPQHF.